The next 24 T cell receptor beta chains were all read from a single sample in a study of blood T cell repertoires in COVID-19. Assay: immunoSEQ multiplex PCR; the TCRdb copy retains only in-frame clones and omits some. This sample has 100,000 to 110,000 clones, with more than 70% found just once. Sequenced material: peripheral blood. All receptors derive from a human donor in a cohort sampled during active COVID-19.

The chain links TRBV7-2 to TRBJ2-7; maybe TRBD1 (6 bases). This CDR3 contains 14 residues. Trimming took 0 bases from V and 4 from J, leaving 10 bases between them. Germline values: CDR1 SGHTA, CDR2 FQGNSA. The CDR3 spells CASSLARTGYEQYF. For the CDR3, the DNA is TGTGCCAGCAGCTTAGCCCGCACAGGGTACGAGCAGTACTTC.

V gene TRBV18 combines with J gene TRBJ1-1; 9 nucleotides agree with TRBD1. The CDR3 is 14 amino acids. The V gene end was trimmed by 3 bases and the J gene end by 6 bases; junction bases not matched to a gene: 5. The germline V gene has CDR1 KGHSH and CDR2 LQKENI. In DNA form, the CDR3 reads TGTGCCAGCTCACCGGGACAGGGAATCGCTGAAGCTTTCTTT. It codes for CASSPGQGIAEAFF.

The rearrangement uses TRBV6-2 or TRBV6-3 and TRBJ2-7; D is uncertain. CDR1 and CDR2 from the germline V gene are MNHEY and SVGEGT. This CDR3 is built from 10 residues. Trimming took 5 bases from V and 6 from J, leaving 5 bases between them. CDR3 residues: CASSASEQYF. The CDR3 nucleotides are TGTGCCAGCAGTGCTAGCGAGCAGTACTTC.

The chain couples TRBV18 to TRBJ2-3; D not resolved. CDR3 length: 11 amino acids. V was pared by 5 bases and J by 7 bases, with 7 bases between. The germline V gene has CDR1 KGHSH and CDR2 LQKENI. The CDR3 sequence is CASSNLYTQYF. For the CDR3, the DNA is TGTGCCAGCTCAAACTTGTATACGCAGTATTTT.

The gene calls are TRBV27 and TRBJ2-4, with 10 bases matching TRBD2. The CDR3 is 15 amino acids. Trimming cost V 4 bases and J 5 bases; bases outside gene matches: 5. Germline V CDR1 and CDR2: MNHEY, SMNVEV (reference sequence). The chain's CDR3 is CASSSLAGGENIQYF. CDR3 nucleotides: TGTGCCAGCAGTTCTTTAGCGGGAGGCGAAAACATTCAGTACTTC.

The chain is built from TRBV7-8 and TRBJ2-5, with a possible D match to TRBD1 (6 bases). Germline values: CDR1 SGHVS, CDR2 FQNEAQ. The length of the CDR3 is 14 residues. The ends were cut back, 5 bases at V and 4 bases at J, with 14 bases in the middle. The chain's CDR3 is CASSPQGMRETQYF. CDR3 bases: TGTGCCAGCAGCCCGCAGGGGATGAGAGAGACCCAGTACTTC.

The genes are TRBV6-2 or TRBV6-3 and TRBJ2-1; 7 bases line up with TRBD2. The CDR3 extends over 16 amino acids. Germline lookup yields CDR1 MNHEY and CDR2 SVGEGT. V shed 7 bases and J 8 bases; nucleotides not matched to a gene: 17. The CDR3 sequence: CASTPPEAGRDDEQFF. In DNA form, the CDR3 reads TGTGCCAGCACCCCCCCGGAGGCGGGGAGGGACGATGAGCAGTTCTTC.

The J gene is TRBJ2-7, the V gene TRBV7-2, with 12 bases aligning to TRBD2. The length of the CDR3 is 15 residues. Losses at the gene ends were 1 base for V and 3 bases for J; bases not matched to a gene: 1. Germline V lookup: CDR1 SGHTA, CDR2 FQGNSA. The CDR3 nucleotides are TGTGCCAGCAGCTTAGGGACTAGCGGGATCTACGAGCAGTACTTC. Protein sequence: CASSLGTSGIYEQYF.

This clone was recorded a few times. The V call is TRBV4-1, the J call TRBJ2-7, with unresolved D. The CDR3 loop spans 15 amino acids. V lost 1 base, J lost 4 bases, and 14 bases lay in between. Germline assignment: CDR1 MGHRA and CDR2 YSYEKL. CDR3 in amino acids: CASSQGPSAEYEQYF. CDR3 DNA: TGCGCCAGCAGCCAAGGGCCAAGCGCCGAGTACGAGCAGTACTTC.

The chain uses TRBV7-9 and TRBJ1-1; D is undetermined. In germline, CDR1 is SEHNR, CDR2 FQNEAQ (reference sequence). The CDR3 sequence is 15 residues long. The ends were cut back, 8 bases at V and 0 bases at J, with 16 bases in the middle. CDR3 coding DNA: TGTGCCAGCCGCCCCGCGGCAGCGCTGAACACTGAAGCTTTCTTT. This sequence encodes CASRPAAALNTEAFF. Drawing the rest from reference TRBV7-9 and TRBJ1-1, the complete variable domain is DTGVSQNPRHKITKRGQNVTFRCDPISEHNRLYWYRQTLGQGPEFLTYFQNEAQLEKSRLLSDRFSAERPKGSFSTLEIQRTEQGDSAMYLCASRPAAALNTEAFFGQGTRLTVV.

The CDR3 DNA is TGTGCCAGCAGTAAGGGGGTTTTGTCTGGAAACACCATATATTTT. Encoded protein: CASSKGVLSGNTIYF. The chain employs TRBV2 and TRBJ1-3; tentative D call: TRBD1 (6 bases). The CDR3 consists of 15 residues. Germline lookup yields CDR1 SNHLY and CDR2 FYNNEI. Trimming took 5 bases from V and 1 from J, leaving 12 bases between them.

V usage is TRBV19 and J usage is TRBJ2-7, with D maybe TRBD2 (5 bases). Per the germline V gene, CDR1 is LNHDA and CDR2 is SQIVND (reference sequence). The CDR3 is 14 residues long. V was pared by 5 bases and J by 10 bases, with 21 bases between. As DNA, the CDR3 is TGTGCCAGTAGTGGCCTGGAGGACTTTCAATTACAGTACTTC. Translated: CASSGLEDFQLQYF.

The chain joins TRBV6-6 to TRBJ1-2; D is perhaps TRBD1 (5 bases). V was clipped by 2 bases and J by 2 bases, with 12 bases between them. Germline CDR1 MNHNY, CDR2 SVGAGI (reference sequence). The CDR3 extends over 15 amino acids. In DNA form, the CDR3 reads TGTGCCAGCAGTTACGGCGACAGTCGAAACTATGGCTACACCTTC. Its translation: CASSYGDSRNYGYTF.

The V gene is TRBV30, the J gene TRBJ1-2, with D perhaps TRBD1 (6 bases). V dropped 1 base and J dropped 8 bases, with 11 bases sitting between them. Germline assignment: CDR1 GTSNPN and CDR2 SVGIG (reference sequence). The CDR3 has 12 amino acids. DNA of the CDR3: TGTGCCTGGAGTGGGATTAGGGGGGGCTACACCTTC. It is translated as CAWSGIRGGYTF.

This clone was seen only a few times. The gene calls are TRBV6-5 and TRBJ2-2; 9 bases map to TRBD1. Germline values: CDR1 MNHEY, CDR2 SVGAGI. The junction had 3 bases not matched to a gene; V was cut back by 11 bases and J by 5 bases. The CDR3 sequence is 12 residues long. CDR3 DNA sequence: TGTGCCGCACAGGGGGCTACCGGGGAGCTGTTTTTT. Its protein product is CAAQGATGELFF.

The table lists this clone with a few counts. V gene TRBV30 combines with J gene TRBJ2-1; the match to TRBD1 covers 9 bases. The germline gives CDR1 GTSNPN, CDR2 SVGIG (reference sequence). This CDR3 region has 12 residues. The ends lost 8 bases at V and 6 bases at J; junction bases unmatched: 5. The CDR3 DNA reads TGTGCCCGATCGACAGGGGGCAATGAGCAGTTCTTC. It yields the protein CARSTGGNEQFF. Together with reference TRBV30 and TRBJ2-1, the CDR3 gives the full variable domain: SQTIHQWPATLVQPVGSPLSLECTVEGTSNPNLYWYRQAAGRGLQLLFYSVGIGQISSEVPQNLSASRPQDRQFILSSKKLLLSDSGFYLCARSTGGNEQFFGPGTRLTVL.

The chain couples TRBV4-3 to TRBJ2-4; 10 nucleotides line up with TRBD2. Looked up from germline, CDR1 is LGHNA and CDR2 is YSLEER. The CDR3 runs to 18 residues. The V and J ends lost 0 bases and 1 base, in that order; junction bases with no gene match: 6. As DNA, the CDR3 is TGCGCCAGCAGCCAAGATCTGGGTAGCGGGGGGGCCAAAAACATTCAGTACTTC. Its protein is CASSQDLGSGGAKNIQYF.

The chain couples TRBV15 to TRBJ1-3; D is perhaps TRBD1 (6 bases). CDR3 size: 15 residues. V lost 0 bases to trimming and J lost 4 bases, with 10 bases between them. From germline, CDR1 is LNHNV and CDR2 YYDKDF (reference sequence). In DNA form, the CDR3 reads TGTGCCACCAGCAGAGAACAGGGAAGAGGAAACACCATATATTTT. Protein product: CATSREQGRGNTIYF.

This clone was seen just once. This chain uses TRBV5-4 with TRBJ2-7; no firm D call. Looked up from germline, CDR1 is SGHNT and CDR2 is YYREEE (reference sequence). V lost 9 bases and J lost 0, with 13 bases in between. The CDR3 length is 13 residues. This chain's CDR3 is CAIGGGSSYEQYF. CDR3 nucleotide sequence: TGTGCCATTGGTGGCGGCAGCTCCTACGAGCAGTACTTC.

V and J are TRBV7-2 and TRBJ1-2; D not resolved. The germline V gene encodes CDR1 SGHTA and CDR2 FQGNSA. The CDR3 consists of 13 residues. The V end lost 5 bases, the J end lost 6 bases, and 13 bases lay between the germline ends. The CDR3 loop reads CASSPRVGNGYTF. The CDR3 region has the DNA TGTGCCAGCAGCCCACGGGTCGGGAATGGCTACACCTTC.

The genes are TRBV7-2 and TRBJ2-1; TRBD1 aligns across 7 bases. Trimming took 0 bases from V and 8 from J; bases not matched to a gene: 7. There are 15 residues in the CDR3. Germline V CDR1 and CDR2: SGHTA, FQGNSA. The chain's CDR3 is CASSLARAGGHEQFF. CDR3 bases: TGTGCCAGCAGCTTAGCGAGGGCAGGGGGACATGAGCAGTTCTTC.

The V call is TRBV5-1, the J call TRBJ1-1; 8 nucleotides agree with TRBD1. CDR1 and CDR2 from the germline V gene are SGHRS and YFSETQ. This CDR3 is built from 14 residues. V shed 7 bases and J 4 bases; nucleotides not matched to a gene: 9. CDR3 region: CASSGQGAGTEAFF. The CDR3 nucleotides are TGCGCCAGCTCTGGCCAGGGGGCGGGCACTGAAGCTTTCTTT.

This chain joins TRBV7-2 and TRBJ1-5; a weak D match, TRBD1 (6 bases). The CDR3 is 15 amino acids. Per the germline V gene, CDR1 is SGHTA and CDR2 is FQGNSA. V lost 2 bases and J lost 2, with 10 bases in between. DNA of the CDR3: TGTGCCAGCAGCTTAAGCAGGGGAGGCAATCAGCCCCAGCATTTT. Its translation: CASSLSRGGNQPQHF.

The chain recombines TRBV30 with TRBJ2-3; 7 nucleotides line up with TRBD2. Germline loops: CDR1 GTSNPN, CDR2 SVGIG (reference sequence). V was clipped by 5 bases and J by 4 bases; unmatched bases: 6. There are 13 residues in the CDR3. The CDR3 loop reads CAWVGRPSDTQYF. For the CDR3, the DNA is TGTGCCTGGGTCGGGAGGCCCTCAGATACGCAGTATTTT.